The sequence of this TCR beta chain was determined in a study of cytomegalovirus exposure and HLA in healthy donors. Overall study results and limits: What was likely a sequencing artifact was a cluster of highly shared sequence variants. TCR beta chains numbering some 160 were designated cytomegalovirus-associated.

Points on this clone: Its antigen is not identified.

13 Jbeta primers and 60 Vbeta primers were used for the PCR. Assay: immunoSEQ multiplex PCR; the TCRdb copy retains only in-frame clones and omits some. The table lists about 140,000 clones, 75% of them singletons. This CDR3 is 13 amino acids long. The V and J ends lost 5 bases and 0 bases respectively, with 6 bases between them. The germline gives CDR1 MNHEY, CDR2 SMNVEV (reference sequence). The chain has TRBV27 and TRBJ2-3; the D is unclear. The TCR originated in a man aged 18 to 29 in good health and CMV-seropositive. The sample comprised PBMCs. CDR3 protein: CASSPSSTDTQYF. The CDR3 region has the DNA TGTGCCAGCAGTCCTTCTAGCACAGATACGCAGTATTTT.